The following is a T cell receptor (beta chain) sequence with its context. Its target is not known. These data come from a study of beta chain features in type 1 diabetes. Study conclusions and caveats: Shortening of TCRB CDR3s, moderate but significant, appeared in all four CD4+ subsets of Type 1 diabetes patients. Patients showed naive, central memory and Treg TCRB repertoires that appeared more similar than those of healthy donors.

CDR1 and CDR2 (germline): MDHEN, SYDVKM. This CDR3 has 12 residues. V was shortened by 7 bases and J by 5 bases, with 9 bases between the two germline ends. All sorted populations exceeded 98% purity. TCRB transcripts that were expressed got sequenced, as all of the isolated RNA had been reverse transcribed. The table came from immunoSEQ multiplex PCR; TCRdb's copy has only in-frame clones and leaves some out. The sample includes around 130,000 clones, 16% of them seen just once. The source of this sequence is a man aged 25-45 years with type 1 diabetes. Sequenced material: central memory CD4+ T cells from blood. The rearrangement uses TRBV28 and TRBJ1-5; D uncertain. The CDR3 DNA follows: TGTGCCAGCACCTTTCAACATCAGCCCCAGCATTTT. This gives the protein CASTFQHQPQHF.